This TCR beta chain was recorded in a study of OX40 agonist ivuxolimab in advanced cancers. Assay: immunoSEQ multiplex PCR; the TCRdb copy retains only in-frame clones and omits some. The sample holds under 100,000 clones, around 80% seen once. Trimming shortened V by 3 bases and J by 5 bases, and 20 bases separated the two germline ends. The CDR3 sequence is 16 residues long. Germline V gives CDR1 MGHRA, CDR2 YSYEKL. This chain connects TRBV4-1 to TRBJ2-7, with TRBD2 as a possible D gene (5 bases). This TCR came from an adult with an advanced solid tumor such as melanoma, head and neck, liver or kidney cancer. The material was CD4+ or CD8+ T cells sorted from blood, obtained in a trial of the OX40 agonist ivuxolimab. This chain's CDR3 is CASSHAGGPLIHEQYF. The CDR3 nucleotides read TGCGCCAGCAGCCATGCGGGTGGGCCTCTCATCCACGAGCAGTACTTC.